These T cell receptor beta chains were read from a single sample in a study of post-analysis software for immune sequencing data. TCRdb fed the PCR reads into MiXCR, producing one record per CDR3 protein. Counted here are hundreds of thousands of distinct CDR3 sequences, around 50% occurring once; the ten biggest clones make up 4% to 5.5%. The sample consisted of blood. These receptors came from a girl aged 5-17 years with multiple sclerosis. CDR3s include the opening cysteine and the closing phenylalanine or tryptophan.

CDR3: CSARGLTGGGTEAFF
V: TRBV20-1

CDR3: CSAIPLAGAFHEQYF
V: TRBV20-1

CDR3: CASTLRQGRFQETQYF
V: TRBV12-3/TRBV12-4

CDR3: CASSTRRGRSDTQYF
V: TRBV6-6

CDR3: CASSGTVIQETQYF
V: TRBV5-1

CDR3: CASSAPARGRSEQYF
V: TRBV28

CDR3: CASSTREGPYGYTF
V: TRBV3-1

CDR3: CATSRDSGGAGGYTF
V: TRBV15

CDR3: CASSPPTGIAGGTQYF
V: TRBV2

CDR3: CASSVGIGLEIYEQYF
V: TRBV9

CDR3: CSARGPLAGVSNEQFF
V: TRBV20-1

CDR3: CSARAGSGRASTYEQYF
V: TRBV20-1

CDR3: CASSPGHPGGNTEAFF
V: TRBV4-1

CDR3: CASSLVERGGEQYF
V: TRBV7-3

CDR3: CAISELGQGFDEQFF
V: TRBV10-3

CDR3: CSVGVSVDTQYF
V: TRBV29-1

CDR3: CASSLVMTYEQYF
V: TRBV7-9

CDR3: CATSDSGLAGLTDTQYF
V: TRBV24-1

CDR3: CSARGLPLVETQYF
V: TRBV20-1

CDR3: CASTRGGPQHF
V: TRBV6-1

CDR3: CASSSPLGQGRAYEQYF
V: TRBV12-3/TRBV12-4

CDR3: CASSPRWLRRSTNEKLFF
V: TRBV7-6

CDR3: CAISDPGPQGGETQYF
V: TRBV10-3

CDR3: CASSQGLAGEHTYNEQFF
V: TRBV7-6